A single sample is the source of the 11 T cell receptor beta chains below, sequenced in a study of blood T cell repertoires in COVID-19. The table came from immunoSEQ multiplex PCR; TCRdb's copy has only in-frame clones and leaves some out. The sample carries 200,000 to 300,000 clones, approximately 90% recorded once. The sequenced material came from peripheral blood. All receptors derive from a man between 60 and 75 years old who had recovered from COVID-19.

The CDR3 is CATYKLGTENGYTF. Here the CDR3 DNA reads TGTGCCACCTATAAATTGGGGACAGAGAACGGCTACACCTTC. This chain links TRBV19 with TRBJ1-2; 7 bases align to TRBD1. Trimming removed 10 bases from V and 8 bases from J; junction bases left unmatched: 16. Germline V gene sequence: CDR1 LNHDA, CDR2 SQIVND (reference sequence). The CDR3 length is 14 residues. Full variable domain (outside the CDR3, taken from reference TRBV19 and TRBJ1-2): DGGITQSPKYLFRKEGQNVTLSCEQNLNHDAMYWYRQDPGQGLRLIYYSQIVNDFQKGDIAEGYSVSREKKESFPLTVTSAQKNPTAFYLCATYKLGTENGYTFGSGTRLTVV.

The V gene is TRBV27, the J gene TRBJ2-2; weak D call: TRBD2 (6 bases). V lost 8 bases and J lost 7, with 20 bases in between. The CDR3 loop spans 15 amino acids. Germline CDR1 reads MNHEY; CDR2 reads SMNVEV (reference sequence). CDR3 residues: CASRPTAGPLGELFF. DNA of the CDR3: TGTGCCAGCCGTCCCACGGCGGGGCCGCTCGGGGAGCTGTTTTTT.

This rearrangement joins TRBV19 to TRBJ2-2, with D perhaps matching TRBD1 (6 bases). The CDR3 extends over 15 amino acids. Trimming stripped 8 bases from V and 0 bases from J, with 13 bases between. From germline, CDR1 is LNHDA and CDR2 SQIVND (reference sequence). Here the CDR3 reads CASGKRTANTGELFF. The CDR3 nucleotides read TGTGCCAGTGGTAAGAGGACAGCGAACACCGGGGAGCTGTTTTTT.

The chain uses TRBV15 and TRBJ2-1; D gene unclear. The V gene lost 3 bases and the J gene lost 5 bases, with 23 bases spanning the gap. Germline V gene data show CDR1 as LNHNV and CDR2 as YYDKDF (reference sequence). The CDR3 is 18 amino acids. CDR3 in DNA: TGTGCCACCAGCAGCAGGCCATTAACCAATCAAGTCCACAATGAGCAGTTCTTC. This gives the protein CATSSRPLTNQVHNEQFF.

CDR3 protein: CATSRAVTEYTQYF. CDR3 in DNA: TGTGCCACCAGCAGGGCAGTGACAGAATATACGCAGTATTTT. The rearrangement uses TRBV15 and TRBJ2-3; possible D gene TRBD1, 5 bases. Per the germline V gene, CDR1 is LNHNV and CDR2 is YYDKDF (reference sequence). Trimming took off 3 bases at V and 7 bases at J, with 14 bases between the two ends. The CDR3 runs to 14 residues.

Details on this clone: The same CDR3 also results from other DNA sequences found in this sample. The CDR3, as DNA: TGCGCCAGCAGCTTGGCAGGGTACTCACCCCTCCACTTT. Its translation is CASSLAGYSPLHF. The chain employs TRBV5-1 and TRBJ1-6; D perhaps matches TRBD1 (5 bases). V dropped 0 bases and J dropped 10 bases, with 8 bases sitting between them. The CDR3 totals 13 residues. From germline, CDR1 is SGHRS and CDR2 YFSETQ.

J is TRBJ2-2 and V is TRBV9; the match to TRBD2 covers 7 bases. The germline gives CDR1 SGDLS, CDR2 YYNGEE. V lost 4 bases to trimming and J lost 3 bases; unmatched junction nucleotides: 6. This CDR3 is built from 15 residues. CDR3 in DNA: TGTGCCAGCAGCCTAAGCGGGGCGTACACCGGGGAGCTGTTTTTT. Encoded protein: CASSLSGAYTGELFF. Together with reference TRBV9 and TRBJ2-2, the CDR3 gives the full variable domain: DSGVTQTPKHLITATGQRVTLRCSPRSGDLSVYWYQQSLDQGLQFLIQYYNGEERAKGNILERFSAQQFPDLHSELNLSSLELGDSALYFCASSLSGAYTGELFFGEGSRLTVL.

This rearrangement joins TRBV6-5 to TRBJ1-4; 7 bases align to TRBD1. The CDR3 is made up of 14 amino acids. The germline gives CDR1 MNHEY, CDR2 SVGAGI. Trimming took 3 bases from V and 7 from J; bases not matched to a gene: 5. CDR3 protein: CASSYYQGGEKLFF. The CDR3 DNA reads TGTGCCAGCAGTTATTACCAGGGGGGTGAAAAACTGTTTTTT.

This chain uses TRBV7-8 with TRBJ2-7; the match to TRBD2 covers 7 bases. The germline gives CDR1 SGHVS, CDR2 FQNEAQ. The J segment lost 6 bases and the V segment lost 5 bases, leaving 4 bases of the junction unmatched. This CDR3 is 12 amino acids long. Here the CDR3 reads CASSVWGGEQYF. CDR3 nucleotides: TGTGCCAGCAGCGTTTGGGGGGGCGAGCAGTACTTC.

This chain uses TRBV9 with TRBJ1-1; a weak D match, TRBD1 (6 bases). Looked up from germline, CDR1 is SGDLS and CDR2 is YYNGEE. The CDR3 consists of 16 residues. The V end was cut by 1 base, the J end by 0 bases, with 13 bases between. The CDR3 bases are TGTGCCAGCAGCGTAAGGGGGGGGTCCCTGAACACTGAAGCTTTCTTT. The encoded protein is CASSVRGGSLNTEAFF. Supplemented by reference TRBV9 and TRBJ1-1, the full variable domain reads DSGVTQTPKHLITATGQRVTLRCSPRSGDLSVYWYQQSLDQGLQFLIQYYNGEERAKGNILERFSAQQFPDLHSELNLSSLELGDSALYFCASSVRGGSLNTEAFFGQGTRLTVV.

The V call is TRBV5-1, the J call TRBJ2-3, with 13 bases that match TRBD2. The CDR3 is 16 residues long. Germline V gives CDR1 SGHRS, CDR2 YFSETQ. V shed 5 bases and J 2 bases; nucleotides not matched to a gene: 5. In nucleotides, the CDR3 is TGCGCCAGCAGACCAACTAGCGGGGGGGACACAGATACGCAGTATTTT. Its translation is CASRPTSGGDTDTQYF.